The rows below give T cell receptor beta chains drawn from one sample of a study of CD8+ T cells in alopecia areata. Clones were sequenced by immunoSEQ multiplex PCR, and TCRdb holds only the in-frame ones, with some missing. The repertoire holds about 150,000 clones, with 40% to 50% as singletons. Source material: CD4+ T cells sorted from blood. Receptor source: a human donor with alopecia areata. The CDR3 runs from the conserved cysteine through the conserved F or W. The order of the fields is J gene, V gene, D gene, clone size, CDR3 protein, CDR3 DNA. A D gene is named only where the DNA matches it firmly. Clone size is shown for a subset of rows, as once, few, many or a class of expanded clone.

J gene: TRBJ2-1
V gene: TRBV5-1
D gene: TRBD2
clone size: few
CDR3 protein: CASSQLAGVGNEQFF
CDR3 DNA: TGCGCCAGCAGTCAACTAGCGGGAGTTGGGAATGAGCAGTTCTTC

J gene: TRBJ2-5
V gene: TRBV30
D gene: NA
clone size: NA
CDR3 protein: CAWSATGQETQYF
CDR3 DNA: TGTGCCTGGAGTGCGACCGGTCAAGAGACCCAGTACTTC

J gene: TRBJ2-1
V gene: TRBV29-1
D gene: TRBD2
clone size: few
CDR3 protein: CSVVGGSSYNEQFF
CDR3 DNA: TGCAGCGTCGTCGGCGGGAGCTCCTACAATGAGCAGTTCTTC

J gene: TRBJ2-1
V gene: TRBV19
D gene: NA
clone size: NA
CDR3 protein: CASSPQRWSEQFF
CDR3 DNA: TGTGCCAGTAGTCCCCAGAGGTGGTCTGAGCAGTTCTTC

J gene: TRBJ2-4
V gene: TRBV7-9
D gene: TRBD1
clone size: NA
CDR3 protein: CASSTRTGVGNIQYF
CDR3 DNA: TGTGCCAGCAGCACCCGGACAGGGGTTGGAAACATTCAGTACTTC

J gene: TRBJ2-3
V gene: TRBV29-1
D gene: TRBD2
clone size: NA
CDR3 protein: CSVSGGGRYGDTQYF
CDR3 DNA: TGCAGCGTTTCAGGCGGCGGGAGATATGGAGATACGCAGTATTTT

J gene: TRBJ1-2
V gene: TRBV6-5
D gene: TRBD1
clone size: NA
CDR3 protein: CASSPQGDYGYTF
CDR3 DNA: TGTGCCAGCAGTCCACAGGGGGACTATGGCTACACCTTC

J gene: TRBJ2-1
V gene: TRBV25-1
D gene: TRBD2
clone size: NA
CDR3 protein: CASSALAGTLINEQFF
CDR3 DNA: TGTGCCAGCAGTGCGCTAGCGGGGACGTTAATCAATGAGCAGTTCTTC

J gene: TRBJ1-2
V gene: TRBV7-9
D gene: NA
clone size: NA
CDR3 protein: CASSPGTSRDIGGYTF
CDR3 DNA: TGTGCCAGCAGCCCCGGGACTTCCCGGGATATAGGTGGCTACACCTTC

J gene: TRBJ2-4
V gene: TRBV5-1
D gene: NA
clone size: few
CDR3 protein: CASSFTRGSKNIQYF
CDR3 DNA: TGCGCCAGCAGCTTCACCAGGGGATCCAAAAACATTCAGTACTTC

J gene: TRBJ2-2
V gene: TRBV5-1
D gene: NA
clone size: few
CDR3 protein: CASSLVLLSRNTGELFF
CDR3 DNA: TGCGCCAGCAGCTTGGTCTTATTATCACGGAACACCGGGGAGCTGTTTTTT

J gene: TRBJ1-2
V gene: TRBV4-1
D gene: TRBD1
clone size: NA
CDR3 protein: CASSQLTGIGYGYTF
CDR3 DNA: TGCGCCAGCAGCCAGCTGACAGGGATAGGCTATGGCTACACCTTC

J gene: TRBJ2-7
V gene: TRBV18
D gene: NA
clone size: NA
CDR3 protein: CASSPPPLVHEQYF
CDR3 DNA: TGTGCCAGCTCACCTCCCCCGCTGGTTCACGAGCAGTACTTC

J gene: TRBJ2-1
V gene: TRBV29-1
D gene: TRBD2
clone size: few
CDR3 protein: CSVEGRLAAYNEQFF
CDR3 DNA: TGCAGCGTTGAAGGGAGACTAGCGGCCTACAATGAGCAGTTCTTC

J gene: TRBJ2-3
V gene: TRBV27
D gene: TRBD1
clone size: few
CDR3 protein: CASSLSPQGNVHTQYF
CDR3 DNA: TGTGCCAGCAGTTTATCGCCACAGGGGAACGTGCATACGCAGTATTTT

J gene: TRBJ2-2
V gene: TRBV5-6
D gene: NA
clone size: NA
CDR3 protein: CASSLGPGRNTGELFF
CDR3 DNA: TGTGCCAGCAGCTTGGGCCCTGGCAGGAACACCGGGGAGCTGTTTTTT

J gene: TRBJ2-5
V gene: TRBV28
D gene: NA
clone size: NA
CDR3 protein: CASSFFGPSRETQYF
CDR3 DNA: TGTGCCAGCAGTTTTTTTGGTCCTAGTCGGGAGACCCAGTACTTC